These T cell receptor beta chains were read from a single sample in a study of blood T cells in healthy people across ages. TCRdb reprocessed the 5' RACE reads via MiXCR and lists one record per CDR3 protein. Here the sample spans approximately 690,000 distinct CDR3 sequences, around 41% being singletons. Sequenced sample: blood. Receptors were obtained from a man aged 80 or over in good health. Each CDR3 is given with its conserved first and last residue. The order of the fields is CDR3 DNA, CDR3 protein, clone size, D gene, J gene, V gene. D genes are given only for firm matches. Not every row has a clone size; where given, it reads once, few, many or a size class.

TGCGCCAGCAATAACCCCTCTGGAAGGGTAGAGACCCAGTACTTC,CASNNPSGRVETQYF,.,.,TRBJ2-5,TRBV5-1
TGTGCCAGTGGACGGGGGTTGTCCGGGGAGCTGTTTTTT,CASGRGLSGELFF,.,.,TRBJ2-2,TRBV25-1
TGTGCCAGCAGCCAAGCCTCGGCCAGGGGGGCCTATGGCTACACCTTC,CASSQASARGAYGYTF,.,TRBD1,TRBJ1-2,TRBV4-2
TGTGCCAGCAGCCAAGATAGTTACAGTCAATTCAGTGAGCAGTTCTTC,CASSQDSYSQFSEQFF,.,.,TRBJ2-1,TRBV3-1
TGCAGCGTTGTCTTGGGACTAGCGGACCAAGAGACCCAGTACTTC,CSVVLGLADQETQYF,few,TRBD2,TRBJ2-5,TRBV29-1
TGTGCCAGCAGCTTAGCGCCGGGGCAGGGGGTCAACTATGGCTACACCTTC,CASSLAPGQGVNYGYTF,.,TRBD1,TRBJ1-2,TRBV7-8
TGTGCCAGCAGCTTAGATATCGGGGGAGTCGCCAAAAACATTCAGTACTTC,CASSLDIGGVAKNIQYF,.,.,TRBJ2-4,TRBV7-9
TGTGCCTGGAGTCCCTGGGACAATGAGCAGTTCTTC,CAWSPWDNEQFF,once,.,TRBJ2-1,TRBV30
TGTGCCAGCAGTGCCCTTCATTGGGACGAGCAGTACTTC,CASSALHWDEQYF,many,.,TRBJ2-7,TRBV6-6
TGTGCCAGCAGTTACTCTCCCGCAGGGGGCTTTTACGAGCAGTACTTC,CASSYSPAGGFYEQYF,few,TRBD1,TRBJ2-7,TRBV6-6
TGCGCCAGCAGTGGAGGGACAGGGGGACCCGATATCACAGATACGCAGTATTTT,CASSGGTGGPDITDTQYF,.,TRBD1,TRBJ2-3,TRBV10-1
TGCAGTGCCCCCATGGGGGGGCAAGAGACCCAGTACTTC,CSAPMGGQETQYF,.,TRBD2,TRBJ2-5,TRBV20-1
TGCGCCAGCAGCCTATCCGGGGCGACCGCAGATACGCAGTATTTT,CASSLSGATADTQYF,few,.,TRBJ2-3,TRBV4-1
TGTGCCAGCTCACCGGTCGGCGGTGGCTACACCTTC,CASSPVGGGYTF,many,.,TRBJ1-2,TRBV18
TGTGCCAGCAGCTTAACCGCTGCCGGGATAGTCGATGAGCAGTTCTTC,CASSLTAAGIVDEQFF,few,.,TRBJ2-1,TRBV7-3
TGTGCCAGCGGAAGGACAGGGCCCTACGAGCAGTACTTC,CASGRTGPYEQYF,.,TRBD1,TRBJ2-7,TRBV6-2/TRBV6-3
TGTGCCAGCAGCCAAGACCCAGGGGGGAGGAATGAGCAGTTCTTC,CASSQDPGGRNEQFF,.,.,TRBJ2-1,TRBV3-1
TGTGCCAGCAGCCTCAACCAACAGGGTGATGGGGAAAAACTGTTTTTT,CASSLNQQGDGEKLFF,.,.,TRBJ1-4,TRBV7-6
TGCAGTGCTGAGGAGAACGGAAGGAATTCACCCCTCCACTTT,CSAEENGRNSPLHF,.,.,TRBJ1-6,TRBV20-1
TGTGCCAGCAGCCGTAGCGGCCACGGCGAGACCCAGTACTTC,CASSRSGHGETQYF,.,.,TRBJ2-5,TRBV7-2
TGTGCCAGCAGCTTCAGGGGTTCTCAAGAGACCCAGTACTTC,CASSFRGSQETQYF,few,.,TRBJ2-5,TRBV9
TGTGCCAGCAGTTACTCGAGGGTGCCGGGTAGTGGCTACACCTTC,CASSYSRVPGSGYTF,.,.,TRBJ1-2,TRBV6-5
TGTGCCAGCAGCCAAGTGGAGACCCACTCCTACGAGCAGTTCTTC,CASSQVETHSYEQFF,.,.,TRBJ2-1,TRBV3-1
TGTGCCAGCAGCTTAGCTGGAAGGGGTTGGGAAAAACTGTTTTTT,CASSLAGRGWEKLFF,.,.,TRBJ1-4,TRBV7-8
TGTGCCAGCAGTTGGGACACCGTACTTGGTGAAAAACTGTTTTTT,CASSWDTVLGEKLFF,few,.,TRBJ1-4,TRBV12-3/TRBV12-4
TGTGCCAGCAGTGCCCCGGGACGTCGGGAGCTGTTTTTT,CASSAPGRRELFF,.,.,TRBJ2-2,TRBV28
TGTGCCAGCTCATCGACATCGACACTTGGGCAAGAGACCCAGTACTTC,CASSSTSTLGQETQYF,few,.,TRBJ2-5,TRBV18
TGTGCCAGCAATCGACAGGGTGAAGAGACCCAGTACTTC,CASNRQGEETQYF,many,TRBD1,TRBJ2-5,TRBV3-1
TGTGCCAGCAGTGCTACAATGGGCTCCTACGAGCAGTACTTC,CASSATMGSYEQYF,.,.,TRBJ2-7,TRBV25-1
TGTGCCAGCGCGTTCTCTGGACAATCTGTGGATGAGCAGTTCTTC,CASAFSGQSVDEQFF,.,.,TRBJ2-1,TRBV25-1
TGCGCCAGCAGCCAAGGGAACCAGAACACTGAAGCTTTCTTT,CASSQGNQNTEAFF,.,.,TRBJ1-1,TRBV4-1
TGTGCCAGCAGCGAACAACTGATGACGCCGGGACTAGCTGAGCAGTTCTTC,CASSEQLMTPGLAEQFF,.,TRBD2,TRBJ2-1,TRBV9
TGTGCCAGCAGCTGGGTAGCGGTCCAAGAGACCCAGTACTTC,CASSWVAVQETQYF,.,.,TRBJ2-5,TRBV7-2
TGTGCCAGCAGAGACTCTACAGGGGCTCTCACAGATACGCAGTATTTT,CASRDSTGALTDTQYF,once,TRBD1,TRBJ2-3,TRBV5-8
TGTGCCAGCAGTCAAGGGCCGGCTGGGGAGACCCAGTACTTC,CASSQGPAGETQYF,.,.,TRBJ2-5,TRBV25-1
TGCAGCACTGTCTCTACCGGGACACCGGATGGCTACACCTTC,CSTVSTGTPDGYTF,.,.,TRBJ1-2,TRBV29-1
TGTGCCAGCAGCTTAAGGGCGCAGGGAGACAATGAGCAGTTCTTC,CASSLRAQGDNEQFF,.,.,TRBJ2-1,TRBV7-9
TGTGCCAGCAGCCAAGATGGCGGAATTTCGTTCAATGAGCAGTACTTC,CASSQDGGISFNEQYF,.,.,TRBJ2-7,TRBV4-2
TGTGCCAGCAGCCAACAGGCCGGGAGGGATAATCAGCCCCAGCATTTT,CASSQQAGRDNQPQHF,.,.,TRBJ1-5,TRBV7-2
TGTGCCTGCAGTTTGGACAGGGCCTACGAGCAGTACTTC,CACSLDRAYEQYF,.,TRBD1,TRBJ2-7,TRBV28
TGTGCCAGCAGTGTAGTACGACCCAACAATGAGCAGTTCTTC,CASSVVRPNNEQFF,.,.,TRBJ2-1,TRBV28
TGCACAGGGACAGACAACACTGAAGCTTTCTTT,CTGTDNTEAFF,.,TRBD1,TRBJ1-1,TRBV20-1
TGTGCCAGCAGTGAGTACAGTGACGCAGGCTATGGCTACACCTTC,CASSEYSDAGYGYTF,few,.,TRBJ1-2,TRBV6-4
TGTGCCAGCAGCCAAGGACAGGGAGGCAACACTGAAGCTTTCTTT,CASSQGQGGNTEAFF,few,TRBD1,TRBJ1-1,TRBV14
TGCAGCGTTGCAGGGAGCGCCGGGGAGCTGTTTTTT,CSVAGSAGELFF,.,.,TRBJ2-2,TRBV29-1
TGCAGTGCTAGATCTGGGGGGTGGACTAGCGCATGGACAGATACGCAGTATTTT,CSARSGGWTSAWTDTQYF,.,TRBD2,TRBJ2-3,TRBV20-1
TGCAGTGCACAGAGGGGGGGCAGGGGCTATGGCTACACCTTC,CSAQRGGRGYGYTF,.,.,TRBJ1-2,TRBV20-1
TGTGCCAGCAGTGGAGGGGGCAGCATATCGAATTACGAGCAGTACTTC,CASSGGGSISNYEQYF,.,.,TRBJ2-7,TRBV28
TGTGCCAGCAGTAACTTAGCGGGGAGCACAGATACGCAGTATTTT,CASSNLAGSTDTQYF,.,TRBD2,TRBJ2-3,TRBV6-1
TGTGCCAGCAGCTTCGAACTAGCCTACGAGCAGTACTTC,CASSFELAYEQYF,.,.,TRBJ2-7,TRBV7-9
TGTGCCAGCAGCAACCCAGGGTCTAGTAGTTTGGAGACCCAGTACTTC,CASSNPGSSSLETQYF,few,.,TRBJ2-5,TRBV5-5
TGTGCCAGCAGAAATAGCAATCAGCCCCAGCATTTT,CASRNSNQPQHF,once,.,TRBJ1-5,TRBV28
TGTGCCATCAGTGGACGGGACAGGGGGGACGAGCAGTACTTC,CAISGRDRGDEQYF,few,TRBD1,TRBJ2-7,TRBV10-3
TGTGCCAGCAGCCAGCAGTCATCTGGGGCCAACGTCCTGACTTTC,CASSQQSSGANVLTF,many,.,TRBJ2-6,TRBV4-2
TGCAGCGTTTTAGGGACCAAAAACATTCAGTACTTC,CSVLGTKNIQYF,.,.,TRBJ2-4,TRBV29-1
TGTGCCTGGAGCTCGGACAGGCTAAGCAATCAGCCCCAGCATTTT,CAWSSDRLSNQPQHF,.,TRBD1,TRBJ1-5,TRBV30